The T cell receptor (beta chain) described here comes from a study of blood T cell repertoires in COVID-19. Study-level information: COVID-19 samples collected from the United States, Italy and Spain covered acute and convalescent phases. Sources were T cells, B-cell-depleted T cells, or PBMCs; the material itself was cDNA or gDNA.

In this sample, this clone turned up a few times. Authors' methods: The assay estimated nucleated cells by amplifying reference gene primers. Sequencing used immunoSEQ multiplex PCR; TCRdb keeps in-frame clones, though not all of them. That table gives V, J and clone size, and the DNA gave D and trimming. The sample lists 120,000 or so clones; around four fifths were seen once. V lost 1 base, J lost 7 bases, and 6 bases lay in between. The germline CDR1 and CDR2 sequences are SGHDN and FVKESK. The CDR3 totals 12 residues. This TCR was sampled from a man in his 60s with acute or convalescent COVID-19. This chain connects TRBV14 to TRBJ2-3, with TRBD2 as a possible D gene (5 bases). The sequenced material came from peripheral blood. The DNA of the CDR3 is TGTGCCAGCAGCCAAGCGGACTATACGCAGTATTTT. As protein: CASSQADYTQYF.